This T cell receptor (beta chain) was documented in a study of T cell responses to AZD1222 COVID-19 vaccine. Study outcomes and limitations: Among spike-specific TCRs, nearly half reportedly target unmutated variant regions. Spike-specific TCR breadth and depth rose after two AZD1222 doses. Baseline seropositivity characterized only a handful of AZD1222 recipients.

CDR1 and CDR2 (germline): SNHLY, FYNNEI. Trimming left V 3 bases short and J 5 bases short, with 14 bases between. CDR3 size: 14 residues. Libraries were prepared by immunoSEQ multiplex PCR; TCRdb keeps only in-frame clonotypes and omits some of them. The data show 83,000 or so clones, approximately 90% seen once. This clone was detected a few times. Its matching antigen is unknown. The rearrangement links TRBV2 to TRBJ2-7; possibly TRBD2 for D (6 bases). The TCR originated in an adult who received the AZD1222 COVID-19 vaccine. The sample consisted of peripheral blood, taken 28 days after the second AZD1222 dose. The CDR3 sequence: CASSDRGGGNEQYF. The CDR3 nucleotides read TGTGCCAGCAGTGATAGAGGTGGAGGGAACGAGCAGTACTTC. The full variable domain, with the rest looked up from reference TRBV2 and TRBJ2-7, is EPEVTQTPSHQVTQMGQEVILRCVPISNHLYFYWYRQILGQKVEFLVSFYNNEISEKSEIFDDQFSVERPDGSNFTLKIRSTKLEDSAMYFCASSDRGGGNEQYFGPGTRLTVT.